The 22 T cell receptor beta chains reported below all come from one sample, sequenced in a study of T cell repertoires in cytomegalovirus infection. TCRdb independently ran MiXCR on the reads; one entry per CDR3 protein. The sample contains fewer than 700,000 distinct CDR3 sequences, 24% of which appear only once. Material: CD8+ T cells from PBMCs. The receptors come from a human donor in good health (CMV status not recorded). Some clones in this sample may be carry-over from other donors' samples.

The sample holds many counts of this clonotype. The chain combines TRBV12-3 or TRBV12-4 with TRBJ2-2; the D is unclear. Deletions cut 6 bases from V and 7 bases from J, with 9 bases between. The CDR3 is 12 amino acids. In DNA, the CDR3 is TGTGCCAGCAGAAAGGGTAACGGGGAGCTGTTTTTT. Translated, it gives CASRKGNGELFF.

This clonotype has just a few counts. The gene calls are TRBV7-8 and TRBJ2-5; D is perhaps TRBD2 (6 bases). CDR1 is SGHVS and CDR2 is FQNEAQ in the germline V gene. The CDR3 runs to 14 residues. Trimming removed 3 bases at V and 2 bases at J, with 10 bases between. This chain's CDR3 is CASSFRDLQETQYF. DNA of the CDR3: TGTGCCAGCAGCTTCCGGGACTTACAAGAGACCCAGTACTTC.

A few counts support this clonotype. This chain links TRBV28 with TRBJ2-3, with D hard to call. The V end lost 3 bases, the J end lost 0 bases, and 10 bases lay between the germline ends. The germline V gene has CDR1 MDHEN and CDR2 SYDVKM. The CDR3 sequence is 15 residues long. CDR3 nucleotide sequence: TGTGCCAGCAGTTTTGGGCAGGAGAGCACAGATACGCAGTATTTT. Translation gives CASSFGQESTDTQYF.

In its sample, this clonotype was seen once. This sequence may be a read error, since a much larger clone differs from it by one base. The V gene is TRBV29-1, the J gene TRBJ1-2; TRBD1 is a possible D gene (5 bases). The V and J ends lost 7 bases and 6 bases respectively, with 21 bases between them. Germline-derived CDR1 and CDR2 are SQVTM and ANQGSEA. This CDR3 comprises 14 residues. The CDR3 is CSAYQRHDSDGYTF. CDR3 DNA: TGCAGCGCTTATCAAAGGCATGACAGTGATGGCTACACCTTC.

The V call is TRBV6-6, the J call TRBJ2-7, with D tentatively TRBD2 (6 bases). In germline, CDR1 is MNHNY, CDR2 SVGAGI (reference sequence). With 8 bases removed from V and 6 bases from J, the gap between germline ends came to 11 bases. The CDR3 extends over 11 amino acids. CDR3: CASQWGVEQYV. The DNA of the CDR3 is TGTGCCAGCCAGTGGGGGGTCGAGCAGTACGTC.

The rearrangement uses TRBV7-9 and TRBJ2-7; 9 positions agree with TRBD1. The CDR3 spans 14 residues. CDR1 SEHNR and CDR2 FQNEAQ come from the germline V gene (reference sequence). J gave up 8 bases and V 3 bases, and 8 bases lay outside the gene matches. The CDR3 protein is CASSFSEQGAQQYV. The CDR3 DNA reads TGTGCCAGCAGCTTCTCGGAACAGGGGGCACAGCAGTACGTC.

The genes are TRBV6-5 and TRBJ2-1, with D perhaps matching TRBD1 or TRBD2 (6 bases each). The CDR3 has 15 residues. V was clipped by 6 bases and J by 8 bases, with 20 bases between them. Germline CDR1 and CDR2: MNHEY and SVGAGI. The CDR3: CASSWLGGVGDEQFF. The CDR3 DNA sequence: TGTGCCAGCAGCTGGTTGGGGGGCGTTGGGGATGAGCAGTTCTTC.

This clonotype was seen repeatedly, ten times or more. The J gene is TRBJ2-6, the V gene TRBV7-2; no clear D gene. In germline, CDR1 is SGHTA, CDR2 FQGNSA. Trimming took 3 bases from V and 0 from J, leaving 6 bases between them. The CDR3 length is 15 residues. The CDR3 loop reads CASSFRSSGANVLTF. The CDR3 nucleotides read TGTGCCAGCAGCTTCAGAAGCTCTGGGGCCAACGTCCTGACTTTC.

This clonotype turned up a few times. The genes are TRBV2 and TRBJ2-1, with 8 bases that match TRBD1. Germline V gene sequence: CDR1 SNHLY, CDR2 FYNNEI. V dropped 7 bases and J dropped 2; count of bases not matched to a gene: 7. This CDR3 comprises 15 residues. The CDR3 sequence is CASILQGATYNEQFF. CDR3 DNA sequence: TGTGCCAGCATCCTTCAGGGGGCAACCTACAATGAGCAGTTCTTC.

This clonotype appeared many times. The chain couples TRBV6-5 to TRBJ2-1; 8 nucleotides line up with TRBD2. Trimming took 1 base from V and 0 from J; bases not matched to a gene: 2. The CDR3 is made up of 16 amino acids. From germline, CDR1 is MNHEY and CDR2 SVGAGI. The CDR3 DNA reads as TGTGCCAGCAGTTACTTAGCGGGGCTCTCCTACAATGAGCAGTTCTTC. Translation: CASSYLAGLSYNEQFF.

CDR3 DNA sequence: TGTGCCAGCAGTTCCAGCAGGGACGCAGATACGCAGTATTTT. It translates to CASSSSRDADTQYF. The chain recombines TRBV6-6 with TRBJ2-3; D is possibly TRBD1 or TRBD2 (5 bases each). The V and J ends lost 4 bases and 4 bases respectively, with 12 bases between them. CDR3 length: 14 residues. Per germline, CDR1 MNHNY and CDR2 SVGAGI (reference sequence).

V gene TRBV29-1 combines with J gene TRBJ1-3; tentatively, D is TRBD1 (5 bases). This CDR3 spans 11 amino acids. V was clipped by 7 bases and J by 4 bases, with 8 bases between them. Germline assignment: CDR1 SQVTM and CDR2 ANQGSEA. CDR3: CSGGQGNTIYF. The CDR3 region has the DNA TGCAGCGGCGGACAAGGAAACACCATATATTTT.

This clonotype has only a few counts. The V gene is TRBV4-2, the J gene TRBJ2-1; 11 positions agree with TRBD2. The length of the CDR3 is 15 residues. V trimming: 1 base; J trimming: 8 bases; junction bases outside the gene matches: 4. From germline, CDR1 is LGHNA and CDR2 YNFKEQ. The DNA of the CDR3 is TGTGCCAGCAGCCAAGGGCTAGCGGGGGGCTATGAGCAGTTCTTC. Its protein is CASSQGLAGGYEQFF.

This chain links TRBV29-1 with TRBJ2-7; 7 bases agree with TRBD1. This CDR3 is 12 amino acids long. Germline lookup yields CDR1 SQVTM and CDR2 ANQGSEA. V lost 4 bases to trimming and J lost 2 bases; unmatched junction nucleotides: 2. The CDR3 reads CSVGDSTYEQYF. The CDR3 DNA follows: TGCAGCGTTGGGGACAGTACCTACGAGCAGTACTTC.

The chain recombines TRBV25-1 with TRBJ2-1; D is perhaps TRBD1 (5 bases). In germline, CDR1 is MGHDK, CDR2 SYGVNS. This CDR3 has 11 residues. The germline V and J ends were trimmed by 8 bases and 11 bases, with 13 bases remaining between them. CDR3 sequence (DNA): TGTGCCAGCCTATTAGGGGCCCAGCAGTTCTTC. Its translation: CASLLGAQQFF.

This clonotype was recorded at least ten times. This chain joins TRBV4-1 and TRBJ2-3; D gene ambiguous. CDR3 size: 12 residues. Germline loops: CDR1 MGHRA, CDR2 YSYEKL. Trimming pared 0 bases from V and 7 bases from J, leaving 5 bases between. Here the CDR3 DNA reads TGCGCCAGCAGCCAAGATAGGAATACGCAGTATTTT. Translation: CASSQDRNTQYF.

This clonotype was seen ten or more times. The V call is TRBV6-1, the J call TRBJ2-2; D possibly corresponds to TRBD1 (6 bases). The V end was cut by 7 bases, the J end by 7 bases, with 13 bases between. Per the germline V gene, CDR1 is MNHNS and CDR2 is SASEGT. There are 13 residues in the CDR3. CDR3: CASKDRRSGELFF. DNA for the CDR3: TGTGCCAGCAAAGACAGGCGAAGCGGGGAGCTGTTTTTT.

CDR3 nucleotides: TGTGCCACCAAGGCGTTGGAGGCAGGGGAAATGCGAGAGACCCAGTACTTC. Translation gives CATKALEAGEMRETQYF. The chain uses TRBV2 and TRBJ2-5; a possible D gene is TRBD1 (6 bases). Trimming stripped 10 bases from V and 4 bases from J, with 28 bases between. This CDR3 spans 17 amino acids. Germline CDR1 is SNHLY and CDR2 is FYNNEI.

Ten or more counts support this clonotype. J is TRBJ2-3 and V is TRBV7-6; D gene unclear. Germline V CDR1 and CDR2: SGHVS, FNYEAQ. The V end lost 1 base, the J end lost 3 bases, and 8 bases lay between the germline ends. The CDR3 runs to 14 residues. The CDR3 sequence: CASSLGLKTDTQYF. CDR3 nucleotide sequence: TGTGCCAGCAGCTTAGGCTTGAAAACAGATACGCAGTATTTT.

This clonotype has at least ten counts. This chain connects TRBV5-1 to TRBJ2-3, with D uncertain. Germline V gene data show CDR1 as SGHRS and CDR2 as YFSETQ. The CDR3 covers 17 residues. Trimming left V 4 bases short and J 0 bases short, with 18 bases between. The CDR3 sequence is CASSLRRLGTSTDTQYF. The CDR3 nucleotides are TGCGCCAGCAGCCTTCGTAGACTGGGAACTAGCACAGATACGCAGTATTTT. Using reference TRBV5-1 and TRBJ2-3 for the parts outside the CDR3, the full variable domain is KAGVTQTPRYLIKTRGQQVTLSCSPISGHRSVSWYQQTPGQGLQFLFEYFSETQRNKGNFPGRFSGRQFSNSRSEMNVSTLELGDSALYLCASSLRRLGTSTDTQYFGPGTRLTVL.

This clonotype showed up just a few times. The chain uses TRBV28 and TRBJ1-2, with D perhaps TRBD1 (6 bases). Between the trimmed V and J ends, which lost 6 bases and 4 bases, there was a span of 24 bases. The CDR3 extends over 17 amino acids. Germline values: CDR1 MDHEN, CDR2 SYDVKM. The CDR3 DNA reads as TGTGCCAGCAGCAAAGGCATGGGACCGGAGGGGGGCTATGGCTACACCTTC. Residues: CASSKGMGPEGGYGYTF.

This clonotype was counted many times. V usage is TRBV6-2 or TRBV6-3 and J usage is TRBJ2-2; D is unresolved. The length of the CDR3 is 14 residues. CDR1 MNHEY and CDR2 SVGEGT come from the germline V gene. Trimming took off 0 bases at V and 4 bases at J, with 6 bases between the two ends. The CDR3 spells CASSYSYLTGELFF. The CDR3 DNA sequence: TGTGCCAGCAGTTACTCGTACCTCACCGGGGAGCTGTTTTTT.